These 11 T cell receptor beta chains were sequenced from one sample in a study of T cells expressing NK-cell markers (dated by TCRdb to 2018 to 2021). Libraries were prepared through 5' RACE. Sequencing was carried out with an Illumina HiSeq 2000. Based on TCRdb reprocessing of the reads, there is one entry per CDR3 protein sequence, and DNA is missing. This sample's records show around 380,000 distinct CDR3 sequences. The ten top clones hold about 10% of the sample. The source material was blood T cells: a sorted CD56 or NKG2C T cell subset, CD4+ or CD8+ T cells, or bulk PBMC T cells (not recorded which). Receptors originate from a woman aged 50 to 60 in good health. Donor details come from another sample of the same person, matched by shared clones.

CDR3 residues: CSVTGTPSSNYGYTF. This rearrangement joins TRBV29-1 to TRBJ1-2; no DNA is available, so the TRBD1 call from TCRdb remains unchecked. This CDR3 has 15 residues. Germline-derived CDR1 and CDR2 are SQVTM and ANQGSEA. Full variable domain (remainder filled in from reference TRBV29-1 and TRBJ1-2): SAVISQKPSRDICQRGTSLTIQCQVDSQVTMMFWYRQQPGQSLTLIATANQGSEATYESGFVIDKFPISRPNLTFSTLTVSNMSPEDSSIYLCSVTGTPSSNYGYTFGSGTRLTVV.

This chain joins TRBV6-5 and TRBJ2-5; TCRdb's D gene call, TRBD2, goes unchecked for lack of DNA. This CDR3 has 13 residues. The germline V gene has CDR1 MNHEY and CDR2 SVGAGI. The CDR3 region is CATRMGGGETQYF.

The chain has TRBV5-1 and TRBJ1-2; TCRdb outputs TRBD1, but without DNA this stays unchecked. This CDR3 region has 13 residues. Looked up from germline, CDR1 is SGHRS and CDR2 is YFSETQ. This CDR3 reads CASSLGQVNGYTF.

The chain links TRBV6-1 to TRBJ1-6. Germline loops: CDR1 MNHNS, CDR2 SASEGT. This CDR3 region has 12 residues. CDR3 loop: CASRDYNSPLHF.

V usage is TRBV28 and J usage is TRBJ1-1; the D gene TCRdb calls, TRBD1, cannot be checked with no DNA. The CDR3 runs to 13 residues. Looked up from germline, CDR1 is MDHEN and CDR2 is SYDVKM. The CDR3 loop reads CASRTGHNTEAFF.

The V and J genes are TRBV5-8 and TRBJ2-4. CDR3 length: 13 amino acids. From germline, CDR1 is SGHTS and CDR2 YDEGEE. CDR3 residues: CASSLRVEYIQYF.

The chain carries TRBV10-3 and TRBJ2-1; TCRdb indicates TRBD1, and absent DNA this call remains unverified. The CDR3 is made up of 15 amino acids. CDR1 and CDR2 from the germline V gene are ENHRY and SYGVKD. The CDR3 spells CAISLTGDSYNEQFF.

This sequence joins TRBV6-5 and TRBJ2-1. This CDR3 has 16 amino acids. Germline lookup yields CDR1 MNHEY and CDR2 SVGAGI. The CDR3 reads CASSYSSLTRYNEQFF.

The chain employs TRBV30 and TRBJ2-7; TCRdb selects TRBD1, and the lack of DNA leaves this call unchecked. The CDR3 consists of 12 residues. From germline, CDR1 is GTSNPN and CDR2 SVGIG (reference sequence). CDR3 sequence reads: CAWSPGSHEQYF.

V usage is TRBV4-1 and J usage is TRBJ2-3; without DNA, the TCRdb call of TRBD2 cannot be checked. The CDR3 loop spans 17 amino acids. Germline lookup yields CDR1 MGHRA and CDR2 YSYEKL. The CDR3 loop is CASSQEFIAGKTDTQYF.

This sequence joins TRBV19 and TRBJ2-1; TCRdb selects TRBD1, and the lack of DNA leaves this call unchecked. The V gene's germline CDR1 is LNHDA and CDR2 SQIVND (reference sequence). The CDR3 contains 14 residues. The CDR3 spells CATRDWGQSNEQFF.